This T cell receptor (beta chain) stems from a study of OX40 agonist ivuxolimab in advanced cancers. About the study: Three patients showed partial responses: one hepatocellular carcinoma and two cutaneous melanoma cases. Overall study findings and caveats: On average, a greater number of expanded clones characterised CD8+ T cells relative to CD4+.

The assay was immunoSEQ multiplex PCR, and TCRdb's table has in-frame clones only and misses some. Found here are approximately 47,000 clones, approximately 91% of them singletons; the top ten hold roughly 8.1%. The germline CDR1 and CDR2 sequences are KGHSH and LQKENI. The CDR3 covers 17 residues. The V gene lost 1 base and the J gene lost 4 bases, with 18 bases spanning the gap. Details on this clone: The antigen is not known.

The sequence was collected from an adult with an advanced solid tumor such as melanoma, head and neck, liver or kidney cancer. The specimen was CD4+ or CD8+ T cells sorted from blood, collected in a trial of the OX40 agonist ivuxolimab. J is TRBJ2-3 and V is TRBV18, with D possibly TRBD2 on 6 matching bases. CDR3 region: CASSPQEGLAVPDTQYF. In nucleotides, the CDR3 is TGTGCCAGCTCACCACAGGAGGGTCTAGCAGTCCCAGATACGCAGTATTTT.